The clone carrying this TCR beta chain has more than one count but fewer than ten. Individuals aged 18 to 89 years were recruited from 24 US areas. Participant-reported clinical history was the basis for cohort assignment. This sample stems from a study of blood T cell repertoires in COVID-19. Across the study: Acute and convalescent COVID-19 specimens originated in the United States, Italy and Spain.

Per the original data handling: It was from reference gene primer amplification that nucleated cell counts were estimated. Clones were read by immunoSEQ multiplex PCR, and TCRdb kept only the in-frame ones, dropping some. V, J and clone size derive from that table, while D and trimming were established from the DNA sequence. The data show roughly 240,000 clones, with roughly 87% seen just once and about 2.5% held by the top ten. The V and J ends lost 0 bases and 5 bases respectively, with 10 bases between them. The length of the CDR3 is 14 residues. CDR1 is MGHDK and CDR2 is SYGVNS in the germline V gene.

The chain is built from TRBV25-1 and TRBJ1-2; D is perhaps TRBD1 (6 bases). Sequencing was carried out using PBMCs or T cells enriched from blood (not recorded which). This clonotype was obtained from a woman in her twenties or thirties with acute COVID-19. The CDR3 loop is CASSEYWTAYGYTF. The DNA for the CDR3 is TGTGCCAGCAGTGAATATTGGACAGCATATGGCTACACCTTC.